A single sample is the source of the 16 T cell receptor beta chains below, sequenced in a study of CD8 T cells in ankylosing spondylitis. General study findings and limits: A TCR beta motif of about 8 highly homologous variants seemed to mark ankylosing spondylitis blood.

Antigens of these TCRs are unknown. One entry per CDR3 protein results from TCRdb running MiXCR on the 5' RACE reads. The sample consists of approximately 220,000 distinct CDR3 sequences, about 16% of them appearing once. The source material was blood, either unsorted or a sorted T cell fraction (not recorded which). These receptor sequences come from a male donor with ankylosing spondylitis.

This clonotype was counted many times. CDR3 in DNA: TGCGCCAGCAGCCAAGGCCGGGGTATCTACGAGCAGTACTTC. Translated, it gives CASSQGRGIYEQYF. The chain recombines TRBV4-3 with TRBJ2-7, with TRBD2 as a possible D gene (5 bases). This CDR3 spans 14 amino acids. Germline CDR1 and CDR2: LGHNA and YSLEER. The V and J ends lost 1 base and 3 bases respectively, with 10 bases between them.

The chain uses TRBV11-2 and TRBJ2-1; D is perhaps TRBD1 (6 bases). V was cut by 8 bases and J by 9 bases, with 23 bases left in between. The germline V gene encodes CDR1 SGHAT and CDR2 FQNNGV. The CDR3 sequence is 15 residues long. Here the CDR3 DNA reads TGTGCCAGCCTAGCCCGGGACACGGTTTACGGTGAGCAGTTCTTC. This translates into CASLARDTVYGEQFF.

This clonotype has just a few counts. The chain joins TRBV20-1 to TRBJ2-5, with TRBD2 matching over 12 bases. Looked up from germline, CDR1 is DFQATT and CDR2 is SNEGSKA (reference sequence). The J segment lost 5 bases and the V segment lost 6 bases, leaving 19 bases of the junction unmatched. This CDR3 has 18 amino acids. CDR3 region: CSAPYRGLAGGPWETQYF. For the CDR3, the DNA is TGCAGTGCCCCATACAGGGGGCTAGCGGGAGGGCCGTGGGAGACCCAGTACTTC.

This clonotype has more than one count but fewer than ten. The rearrangement uses TRBV15 and TRBJ1-1; D is unclear. From germline, CDR1 is LNHNV and CDR2 YYDKDF (reference sequence). V was clipped by 1 base and J by 5 bases, with 8 bases between them. The CDR3 length is 13 residues. CDR3 in amino acids: CATSRGRRTEAFF. CDR3 bases: TGTGCCACCAGCAGAGGCAGGAGGACTGAAGCTTTCTTT.

This clonotype was observed a handful of times. The V gene is TRBV7-9, the J gene TRBJ2-3; maybe TRBD1 (6 bases). CDR3 size: 16 residues. CDR1 is SEHNR and CDR2 is FQNEAQ in the germline V gene (reference sequence). Trimming removed 4 bases at V and 6 bases at J, with 20 bases between. The CDR3 DNA follows: TGTGCCAGCAGCTGGGACACCCACTCGCGGGCGGATACGCAGTATTTT. It specifies CASSWDTHSRADTQYF.

The chain uses TRBV11-1 and TRBJ1-4; D is perhaps TRBD1 (5 bases). With 1 base removed from V and 0 bases from J, the gap between germline ends came to 15 bases. This CDR3 comprises 18 residues. The germline gives CDR1 SGHAT, CDR2 FQDESV (reference sequence). The CDR3 coding sequence is TGTGCCAGCAGCTTAGGCGGGGGGGACCAAACAACTAATGAAAAACTGTTTTTT. Residues: CASSLGGGDQTTNEKLFF.

This clonotype was counted ten times or more. V is TRBV27 and J is TRBJ2-7, with D unresolved. Germline V gene sequence: CDR1 MNHEY, CDR2 SMNVEV (reference sequence). The CDR3 totals 13 residues. V lost 3 bases and J 3 bases, leaving 9 bases between the germline ends. The CDR3 nucleotides are TGTGCCAGCAGTTTGAGTGGGCTCTACGAGCAGTACTTC. This codes for CASSLSGLYEQYF.

The table lists this clonotype with many counts. V usage is TRBV24-1 and J usage is TRBJ2-2; D gene ambiguous. Germline CDR1 and CDR2: KGHDR and SFDVKD. The CDR3 is 13 residues long. V was trimmed by 4 bases and J by 3 bases, leaving 5 bases between them. The CDR3 sequence is CATSDSYTGELFF. The CDR3 DNA sequence: TGTGCCACCAGTGACTCATACACCGGGGAGCTGTTTTTT.

This clonotype has a handful of counts. V usage is TRBV12-5 and J usage is TRBJ2-5; D call uncertain. The CDR3 has 15 residues. The V gene lost 6 bases and the J gene lost 2 bases, with 16 bases spanning the gap. Looked up from germline, CDR1 is LGHNT and CDR2 is FRNRAP. In DNA, the CDR3 is TGTGCTAGTGGCCGTAGTGGGGAATATCAAGAGACCCAGTACTTC. It encodes CASGRSGEYQETQYF.

The V gene is TRBV18, the J gene TRBJ2-2; D is unresolved. V was clipped by 3 bases and J by 0 bases, with 8 bases between them. Per the germline V gene, CDR1 is KGHSH and CDR2 is LQKENI. The CDR3 contains 15 residues. CDR3 bases: TGTGCCAGCTCACCCCCGAAGCCGAACACCGGGGAGCTGTTTTTT. This gives the protein CASSPPKPNTGELFF.

The DNA of the CDR3 is TGTGCCAGCAGTCTCGGCCGGGGACAGGGGTACGGTAGCTCCTATAATTCACCCCTCCACTTT. Translated: CASSLGRGQGYGSSYNSPLHF. J is TRBJ1-6 and V is TRBV11-2; TRBD1 matches 10 bases. Per the germline V gene, CDR1 is SGHAT and CDR2 is FQNNGV. This CDR3 is built from 21 residues. V lost 6 bases, J lost 0 bases, and 17 bases stayed unmatched.

This clonotype was detected only a few times. V gene TRBV2 combines with J gene TRBJ2-2; 9 positions agree with TRBD2. Trimming removed 2 bases from V and 4 bases from J; junction bases left unmatched: 5. CDR1 is SNHLY and CDR2 is FYNNEI in the germline V gene. This CDR3 contains 16 residues. The CDR3 region has the DNA TGTGCCAGCAGTGAATCTGCGGGAGGGCCCACCGGGGAGCTGTTTTTT. It yields the protein CASSESAGGPTGELFF.

V is TRBV29-1 and J is TRBJ1-1, with D uncertain. Germline lookup yields CDR1 SQVTM and CDR2 ANQGSEA. V lost 0 bases and J 11 bases, leaving 10 bases between the germline ends. This CDR3 has 11 residues. CDR3 bases: TGCAGCGTTGAAGATCCTCTGGGTGCTTTCTTT. Translation: CSVEDPLGAFF.

The chain carries TRBV2 and TRBJ2-5, with TRBD2 identical over 7 bases. The CDR3 sequence is 14 residues long. J gave up 4 bases and V 0 bases, and 2 bases lay outside the gene matches. Per germline, CDR1 SNHLY and CDR2 FYNNEI. CDR3: CASSEARLAETQYF. The CDR3 coding sequence is TGTGCCAGCAGTGAAGCGAGACTAGCAGAGACCCAGTACTTC.

This clonotype was seen repeatedly, ten times or more. J is TRBJ2-5 and V is TRBV7-9; no reliable D call. V gave up 4 bases and J gave up 1 base, with 13 bases separating them. The CDR3 loop spans 15 amino acids. Germline CDR1 reads SEHNR; CDR2 reads FQNEAQ (reference sequence). DNA of the CDR3: TGTGCCAGCAGCTCCCTAACGGATACCCAAGAGACCCAGTACTTC. Protein: CASSSLTDTQETQYF.

The chain employs TRBV10-3 and TRBJ2-7, with 12 bases lining up with TRBD1. After removal of 0 bases from V and 6 bases from J, the junction contained 6 bases not matched to a gene. CDR3 length equals 16 residues. Germline CDR1 and CDR2: ENHRY and SYGVKD. The CDR3 sequence is CAISESGTGGSGEQYF. The CDR3 coding sequence is TGTGCCATCAGTGAGTCCGGGACAGGGGGCTCTGGCGAGCAGTACTTC.